One sample yielded the 32 T cell receptor beta chains listed below, sequenced in a study of cytomegalovirus exposure and HLA in healthy donors. PCR amplification relied on 60 Vbeta primers (plus 13 Jbeta primers). The data were produced by immunoSEQ multiplex PCR, yet TCRdb's version contains in-frame clones alone and is incomplete. The sample contains some 85,000 clones, less than 85% of which appear only once. Sequences were obtained from PBMCs. Receptor source: a woman between 50 and 59 years old in good health and CMV-seronegative.

The genes are TRBV7-2 and TRBJ1-1, with a possible D match to TRBD1 (5 bases). The CDR3 extends over 18 amino acids. Germline V gene sequence: CDR1 SGHTA, CDR2 FQGNSA. V lost 1 base, J lost 0 bases, and 18 bases lay in between. The CDR3 DNA follows: TGTGCCAGCAGCTTAGAAGGAGTGTCATACAGGATGAACACTGAAGCTTTCTTT. Amino acids: CASSLEGVSYRMNTEAFF.

The chain combines TRBV5-1 with TRBJ2-6, with unresolved D. Germline V gene data show CDR1 as SGHRS and CDR2 as YFSETQ. The CDR3 consists of 14 residues. Trimming took 3 bases from V and 3 from J, leaving 7 bases between them. The DNA of the CDR3 is TGCGCCAGCAGCTCGAGGTATGGGGCCAACGTCCTGACTTTC. Translating gives CASSSRYGANVLTF.

V usage is TRBV9 and J usage is TRBJ2-1, with 11 positions matching TRBD2. V shed 0 bases and J 6 bases; nucleotides not matched to a gene: 8. Germline lookup yields CDR1 SGDLS and CDR2 YYNGEE. The CDR3 covers 17 residues. CDR3 nucleotides: TGTGCCAGCAGCGTAGGGCTGGGACTAGCGGTCTTCAATGAGCAGTTCTTC. It translates to CASSVGLGLAVFNEQFF.

This chain connects TRBV6-5 to TRBJ1-2, with TRBD1 matching over 9 bases. Germline V gives CDR1 MNHEY, CDR2 SVGAGI. This CDR3 is 15 amino acids long. Trimming at V came to 5 bases and at J to 4 bases, leaving 8 bases not matched to a gene. CDR3 DNA sequence: TGTGCCAGCAGTGCCCCGGGACAGGGCATCTATGGCTACACCTTC. Encoded protein: CASSAPGQGIYGYTF.

The chain combines TRBV9 with TRBJ2-1, with D possibly TRBD2 on 5 matching bases. The CDR3 is 15 amino acids. Germline-derived CDR1 and CDR2 are SGDLS and YYNGEE. Trimming took off 0 bases at V and 4 bases at J, with 11 bases between the two ends. CDR3 sequence (DNA): TGTGCCAGCAGCGTAGGGAGCGGAGCGTACAATGAGCAGTTCTTC. Translated, it gives CASSVGSGAYNEQFF.

This clone was seen only once. V and J are TRBV5-6 and TRBJ2-7, with TRBD2 as a possible D gene (6 bases). The CDR3 extends over 13 amino acids. V lost 2 bases to trimming and J lost 5 bases, with 11 bases between them. Germline values: CDR1 SGHDT, CDR2 YYEEEE. CDR3 nucleotides: TGTGCCAGCAGCTTTGGAGGGATCGACGAGCAGTACTTC. It specifies CASSFGGIDEQYF. Supplemented by reference TRBV5-6 and TRBJ2-7, the full variable domain reads DAGVTQSPTHLIKTRGQQVTLRCSPKSGHDTVSWYQQALGQGPQFIFQYYEEEERQRGNFPDRFSGHQFPNYSSELNVNALLLGDSALYLCASSFGGIDEQYFGPGTRLTVT.

This clone came up once. The chain is built from TRBV6-4 and TRBJ2-3; D gene unclear. Trimming took off 2 bases at V and 2 bases at J, with 11 bases between the two ends. The CDR3 covers 15 residues. In germline, CDR1 is MRHNA, CDR2 SNTAGT. The CDR3 DNA follows: TGTGCCAGCAGTGACAACGGAGTATCCACAGATACGCAGTATTTT. The encoded protein is CASSDNGVSTDTQYF.

The chain recombines TRBV27 with TRBJ1-1; D gene ambiguous. CDR3 length: 13 amino acids. Trimming pared 8 bases from V and 1 base from J, leaving 11 bases between. From germline, CDR1 is MNHEY and CDR2 SMNVEV (reference sequence). The CDR3 bases are TGTGCCAGCGGCTTTACAGCGAACACTGAAGCTTTCTTT. Protein sequence: CASGFTANTEAFF.

The CDR3 DNA follows: TGTGCCAGCAGCTTAGAGGCCCGGAGGGGGCCTGAAGCTTTCTTT. Translated: CASSLEARRGPEAFF. The chain employs TRBV7-9 and TRBJ1-1, with TRBD1 matching over 7 bases. The germline CDR1 and CDR2 sequences are SEHNR and FQNEAQ (reference sequence). V trimming: 1 base; J trimming: 6 bases; junction bases outside the gene matches: 8. The CDR3 consists of 15 residues. Full variable domain (rest looked up from reference TRBV7-9 and TRBJ1-1): DTGVSQNPRHKITKRGQNVTFRCDPISEHNRLYWYRQTLGQGPEFLTYFQNEAQLEKSRLLSDRFSAERPKGSFSTLEIQRTEQGDSAMYLCASSLEARRGPEAFFGQGTRLTVV.

This clone was observed once. The gene calls are TRBV28 and TRBJ2-1, with D unresolved. CDR3 length: 12 residues. The germline V gene has CDR1 MDHEN and CDR2 SYDVKM. The V end was cut by 5 bases, the J end by 7 bases, with 9 bases between. The CDR3: CASSPPMNEQFF. Written as DNA, the CDR3 is TGTGCCAGCAGTCCCCCTATGAATGAGCAGTTCTTC.

This clone was seen only once. The gene calls are TRBV5-6 and TRBJ2-1; 10 bases are shared with TRBD2. The length of the CDR3 is 19 residues. Per germline, CDR1 SGHDT and CDR2 YYEEEE. V lost 3 bases to trimming and J lost 5 bases; unmatched junction nucleotides: 17. The CDR3 region is CASSSSPGTSVPLHNEQFF. In DNA form, the CDR3 reads TGTGCCAGCAGCTCTTCCCCCGGGACTAGCGTCCCATTACACAATGAGCAGTTCTTC.

In DNA, the CDR3 is TGCGCCAGCAGCCAGTGGACTAGCGGGACCTACGAGCAGTACTTC. It yields the protein CASSQWTSGTYEQYF. This sequence joins TRBV4-1 and TRBJ2-7; the match to TRBD2 covers 12 bases. The CDR3 is 15 amino acids. Germline V gene data show CDR1 as MGHRA and CDR2 as YSYEKL. Germline trimming cut 3 bases from V and 2 bases from J; bases unmatched to any gene: 2.

This sequence joins TRBV7-2 and TRBJ2-1; no firm D call. The V end was cut by 6 bases, the J end by 7 bases, with 10 bases between. This CDR3 contains 12 residues. From germline, CDR1 is SGHTA and CDR2 FQGNSA. The CDR3 spells CASSSTRNEQFF. The CDR3 nucleotides read TGTGCCAGCAGTTCCACGAGGAATGAGCAGTTCTTC.

This rearrangement joins TRBV5-1 to TRBJ1-1; D is unresolved. Trimming took 6 bases from V and 5 from J, leaving 20 bases between them. This CDR3 region has 15 residues. CDR1 is SGHRS, CDR2 YFSETQ, per germline. CDR3: CASTQMGGGETEAFF. The CDR3 DNA reads as TGCGCCAGCACCCAGATGGGTGGAGGCGAAACTGAAGCTTTCTTT.

This chain uses TRBV6-5 with TRBJ2-3, with TRBD1 as a possible D gene (6 bases). The ends were cut back, 0 bases at V and 0 bases at J, with 10 bases in the middle. The CDR3 extends over 16 amino acids. Germline lookup yields CDR1 MNHEY and CDR2 SVGAGI. The DNA of the CDR3 is TGTGCCAGCAGTTACTCGATGCAGGGGAGCACAGATACGCAGTATTTT. Amino acid sequence: CASSYSMQGSTDTQYF.

The chain employs TRBV27 and TRBJ1-1, with 7 nucleotides matching TRBD1. J was trimmed by 0 bases and V by 3 bases; bases with no gene match: 4. CDR1 is MNHEY and CDR2 is SMNVEV in the germline V gene (reference sequence). This CDR3 is built from 15 residues. The CDR3 DNA reads as TGTGCCAGCAGTTTGACAGGGATATTGAACACTGAAGCTTTCTTT. Translation: CASSLTGILNTEAFF.

This clone came up a few times. The chain recombines TRBV19 with TRBJ2-1, with 12 positions matching TRBD1. V was pared by 5 bases and J by 1 base, with 12 bases of the junction left unmatched. The CDR3 is 19 residues long. Germline loops: CDR1 LNHDA, CDR2 SQIVND (reference sequence). Here the CDR3 DNA reads TGTGCCAGTAGTCCCCTGCCGGGACAGGGGGCGAGTTCCTACAATGAGCAGTTCTTC. Translation gives CASSPLPGQGASSYNEQFF.

This clone has a single count. V gene TRBV5-6 combines with J gene TRBJ2-5, with 10 bases fitting TRBD1. The CDR3 has 16 amino acids. Germline trimming cut 4 bases from V and 3 bases from J; bases unmatched to any gene: 9. CDR1 SGHDT and CDR2 YYEEEE come from the germline V gene. The CDR3 loop reads CASSAIPGQGKETQYF. CDR3 coding DNA: TGTGCCAGCAGCGCAATACCGGGACAGGGGAAAGAGACCCAGTACTTC.

The chain recombines TRBV29-1 with TRBJ2-2, with 9 bases that match TRBD2. Germline-derived CDR1 and CDR2 are SQVTM and ANQGSEA. The CDR3 is made up of 15 amino acids. V trimming: 6 bases; J trimming: 1 base; junction bases outside the gene matches: 6. In nucleotides, the CDR3 is TGCAGCGTCCTAGGACTAGCGCAGAACACCGGGGAGCTGTTTTTT. As protein: CSVLGLAQNTGELFF.

For this clone: One end of the junction does not line up with germline, which may come from a read error. The chain couples TRBV18 to TRBJ1-5; D may be TRBD1 (5 bases). The CDR3 loop spans 13 amino acids. The germline gives CDR1 KGHSH, CDR2 LQKENI. CDR3 DNA sequence: TGTGCCAGCTCCCCACCGGGGGGGGACCCCCAGCATTTT. This sequence encodes CASSPPGGDPQHF. Full variable domain (remainder filled in from reference TRBV18 and TRBJ1-5): NAGVMQNPRHLVRRRGQEARLRCSPMKGHSHVYWYRQLPEEGLKFMVYLQKENIIDESGMPKERFSAEFPKEGPSILRIQQVVRGDSAAYFCASSPPGGDPQHFGDGTRLSIL.

This chain uses TRBV7-2 with TRBJ1-3; 8 nucleotides align to TRBD1. V lost 2 bases, J lost 4 bases, and 4 bases stayed unmatched. CDR1 SGHTA and CDR2 FQGNSA come from the germline V gene. This CDR3 spans 15 amino acids. As DNA, the CDR3 is TGTGCCAGCAGCTTACAGGGGGCGTCAGGAAACACCATATATTTT. Encoded protein: CASSLQGASGNTIYF.

This clone was seen only a few times. The rearrangement links TRBV5-1 to TRBJ2-3; 9 bases align to TRBD2. The CDR3 runs 15 residues. The germline gives CDR1 SGHRS, CDR2 YFSETQ. V dropped 3 bases and J dropped 0; count of bases not matched to a gene: 2. The CDR3 region is CASSSSGTSTDTQYF. CDR3 bases: TGCGCCAGCAGCTCTAGCGGGACCAGCACAGATACGCAGTATTTT.

V usage is TRBV7-9 and J usage is TRBJ2-7; D uncertain. Germline lookup yields CDR1 SEHNR and CDR2 FQNEAQ (reference sequence). This CDR3 has 12 residues. Trimming took 2 bases from V and 3 from J, leaving 5 bases between them. CDR3 coding DNA: TGTGCCAGCAGCTTAAACATCTACGAGCAGTACTTC. It translates to CASSLNIYEQYF.

The V gene is TRBV7-8, the J gene TRBJ2-7; 13 positions match TRBD2. CDR1 is SGHVS and CDR2 is FQNEAQ in the germline V gene. V lost 5 bases to trimming and J lost 1 base; unmatched junction nucleotides: 5. The CDR3 is 16 residues long. CDR3 sequence reads: CASSERTSGRSYEQYF. CDR3 DNA: TGTGCCAGCAGCGAGCGGACTAGCGGGAGATCCTACGAGCAGTACTTC.

The rearrangement uses TRBV29-1 and TRBJ1-2; D gene ambiguous. The CDR3 is made up of 15 amino acids. CDR1 and CDR2 from the germline V gene are SQVTM and ANQGSEA. V was pared by 6 bases and J by 7 bases, with 24 bases between. CDR3 nucleotide sequence: TGCAGCGTGGCCGGTCTGGCGGGAAGAGGAGTTGGCTACACCTTC. As protein: CSVAGLAGRGVGYTF.

This chain links TRBV15 with TRBJ2-5, with 9 bases that match TRBD1. The last part of the DNA fits TRBJ2-7 better; the J call may be wrong. The germline V gene encodes CDR1 LNHNV and CDR2 YYDKDF (reference sequence). The CDR3 loop spans 13 amino acids. Here the CDR3 reads CATSGDRADEQYF. In DNA form, the CDR3 reads TGTGCCACCAGCGGGGACAGGGCGGACGAGCAGTACTTC.

This clone has only one observation. This chain links TRBV5-4 with TRBJ1-2; D is undetermined. CDR1 is SGHNT and CDR2 is YYREEE in the germline V gene (reference sequence). CDR3 length equals 14 residues. V lost 3 bases and J lost 8, with 17 bases in between. CDR3 protein: CASSSPARWEGYTF. Written as DNA, the CDR3 is TGTGCCAGCAGCTCTCCGGCCAGGTGGGAGGGCTACACCTTC.

Only a few counts were recorded for this clone. V and J are TRBV5-6 and TRBJ2-3; a weak D match, TRBD2 (6 bases). The CDR3 runs 14 residues. CDR1 and CDR2 from the germline V gene are SGHDT and YYEEEE. V lost 1 base to trimming and J lost 1 base, with 7 bases between them. For the CDR3, the DNA is TGTGCCAGCAGCTTGTGGGGGGGCACAGATACGCAGTATTTT. Its translation is CASSLWGGTDTQYF.

This rearrangement joins TRBV4-2 to TRBJ1-1; D gene unclear. Per germline, CDR1 LGHNA and CDR2 YNFKEQ. Trimming stripped 7 bases from V and 1 base from J, with 4 bases between. CDR3 length: 11 amino acids. DNA of the CDR3: TGTGCCAGCACGGGGAACACTGAAGCTTTCTTT. Amino acid sequence: CASTGNTEAFF.

V gene TRBV28 combines with J gene TRBJ2-7; 9 bases match TRBD2. V was clipped by 8 bases and J by 4 bases; unmatched bases: 6. CDR1 MDHEN and CDR2 SYDVKM come from the germline V gene. The CDR3 extends over 13 amino acids. CDR3 DNA sequence: TGTGCCAGCTCGATTAGCGGGGGTTACGAGCAGTACTTC. It translates to CASSISGGYEQYF.

The V call is TRBV5-1, the J call TRBJ2-1, with D possibly being TRBD1 (6 bases). Germline CDR1 reads SGHRS; CDR2 reads YFSETQ. The germline V and J ends were trimmed by 2 bases and 5 bases, with 11 bases remaining between them. The CDR3 is 14 residues long. The DNA for the CDR3 is TGCGCCAGCAGCTTCGGAGGACAGCACAATGAGCAGTTCTTC. Encoded protein: CASSFGGQHNEQFF.

V usage is TRBV9 and J usage is TRBJ2-5, with 8 bases lining up with TRBD1. The CDR3 runs to 15 residues. V shed 2 bases, J shed 2 bases, and the junction held 5 bases outside the gene matches. Germline CDR1 SGDLS, CDR2 YYNGEE. CDR3 coding DNA: TGTGCCAGCAGCGTGCGGACAGGGAAACAAGAGACCCAGTACTTC. Protein product: CASSVRTGKQETQYF.